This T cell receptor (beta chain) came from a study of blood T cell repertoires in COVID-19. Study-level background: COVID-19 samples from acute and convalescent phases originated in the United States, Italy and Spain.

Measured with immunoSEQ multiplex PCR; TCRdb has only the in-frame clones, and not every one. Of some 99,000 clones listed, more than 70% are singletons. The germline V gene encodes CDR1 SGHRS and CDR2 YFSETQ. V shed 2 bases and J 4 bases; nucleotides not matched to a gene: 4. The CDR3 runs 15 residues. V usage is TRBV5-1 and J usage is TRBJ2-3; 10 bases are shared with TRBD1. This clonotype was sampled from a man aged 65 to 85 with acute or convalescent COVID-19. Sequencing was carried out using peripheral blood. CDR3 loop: CASSFLTGGADTQYF. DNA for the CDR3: TGCGCCAGCAGCTTCCTGACAGGGGGCGCAGATACGCAGTATTTT.